The present T cell receptor beta chain was sequenced within a study of CXCR3-negative and CXCR3-positive naive CD8 T cells. TRB cDNA libraries were made by UMI-labeled 5' RACE. TCRdb reanalyzed the 5' RACE reads and collapses them to one entry per CDR3 protein, without DNA. The ten most abundant clones cover about 15% of a sample with tens of thousands of distinct CDR3 sequences. Looked up from germline, CDR1 is LNHNV and CDR2 is YYDKDF (reference sequence). The CDR3 runs to 14 residues. Findings and caveats of the study: Expression of CXCR3 was partially reduced after cryopreservation, and fresh PBMCs were used in most assays.

Of note for this clonotype: No antigen is known for it.

Source material: memory CD8+ T cells from blood. The chain joins TRBV15 to TRBJ2-2; TCRdb names TRBD1, which stays unverified in the absence of DNA. The source is a human donor in good health. Some clones in this sample may be carry-over from other donors' samples. CDR3 loop: CATSVGTATGELFF.